These T cell receptor beta chains were read from a single sample in a study of blood T cells in healthy people across ages. One entry per CDR3 protein results from TCRdb running MiXCR on the 5' RACE reads. The data hold under 800,000 distinct CDR3 sequences, with 21% observed a single time. Material: blood. These receptor sequences come from a man in his sixties or seventies in good health. The conserved cysteine and the conserved F or W are not part of the CDR3 here.

V	J	CDR3
TRBV3-1	TRBJ2-5	ASSQGVLQETQY
TRBV6-2/TRBV6-3	TRBJ2-5	ASRSSTAGVETQY
TRBV28	TRBJ2-3	ASSSSTSGATDTQY
TRBV30	TRBJ2-6	AWSARGSGANVLT
TRBV20-1	TRBJ1-2	SAREGTNGYT
TRBV2	TRBJ1-5	ASSEGNYQPQH
TRBV18	.	ASSPGRLGEQY
TRBV6-2/TRBV6-3	TRBJ2-1	ASSPPMRDSSYNEQF
TRBV6-5	TRBJ1-2	ASSYSRGYDYT
TRBV10-3	TRBJ1-4	AIRESDEKLF
TRBV29-1	TRBJ2-3	SVGLRTDTQY
TRBV2	TRBJ1-3	ASERGQSGNTIY
TRBV27	TRBJ2-1	ASSDEAGASNEQF
TRBV24-1	TRBJ2-1	AASGPSSYNEQF
TRBV6-4	TRBJ2-1	ASSDGRAGDYNEQF
TRBV28	TRBJ2-7	ASSYRNHYEQY